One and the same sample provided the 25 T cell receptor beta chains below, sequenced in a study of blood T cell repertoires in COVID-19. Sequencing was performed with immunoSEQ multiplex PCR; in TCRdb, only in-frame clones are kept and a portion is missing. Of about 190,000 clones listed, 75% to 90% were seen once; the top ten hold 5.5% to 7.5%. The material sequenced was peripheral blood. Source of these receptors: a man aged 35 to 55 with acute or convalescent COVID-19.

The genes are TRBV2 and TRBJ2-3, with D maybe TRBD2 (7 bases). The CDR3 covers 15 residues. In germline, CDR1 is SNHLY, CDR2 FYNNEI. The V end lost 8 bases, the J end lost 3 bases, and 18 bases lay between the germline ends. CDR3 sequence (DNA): TGTGCCAGCGACAGAGAAAGGGGGGGGACAGATACGCAGTATTTT. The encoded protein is CASDRERGGTDTQYF.

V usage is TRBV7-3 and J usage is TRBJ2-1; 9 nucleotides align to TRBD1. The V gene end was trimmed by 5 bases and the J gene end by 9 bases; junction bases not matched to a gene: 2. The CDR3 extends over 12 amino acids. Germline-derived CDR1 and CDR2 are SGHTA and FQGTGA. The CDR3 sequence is CASSDRGGEQFF. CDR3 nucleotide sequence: TGTGCCAGCAGCGACAGGGGGGGTGAGCAGTTCTTC.

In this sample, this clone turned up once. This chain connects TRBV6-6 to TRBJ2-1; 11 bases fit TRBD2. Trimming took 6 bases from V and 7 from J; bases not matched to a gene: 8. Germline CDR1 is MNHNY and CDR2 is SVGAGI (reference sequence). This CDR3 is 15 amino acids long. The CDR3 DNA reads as TGTGCCAGCAGAATAGCGGGGGGGCCGAGAAATGAGCAGTTCTTC. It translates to CASRIAGGPRNEQFF.

The CDR3 loop is CASSPTGHSEAFF. Here the CDR3 DNA reads TGTGCCAGTAGCCCGACAGGGCATTCTGAAGCTTTCTTT. J is TRBJ1-1 and V is TRBV19; 7 nucleotides line up with TRBD1. The germline V gene has CDR1 LNHDA and CDR2 SQIVND (reference sequence). The CDR3 runs to 13 residues. Trimming removed 6 bases from V and 6 bases from J; junction bases left unmatched: 7.

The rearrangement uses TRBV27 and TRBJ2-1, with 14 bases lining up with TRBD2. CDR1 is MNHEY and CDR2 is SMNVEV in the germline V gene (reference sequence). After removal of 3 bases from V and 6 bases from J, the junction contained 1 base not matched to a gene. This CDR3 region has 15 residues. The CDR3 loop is CASSFGLAGGNEQFF. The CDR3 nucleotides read TGTGCCAGCAGTTTCGGACTAGCGGGGGGCAATGAGCAGTTCTTC.

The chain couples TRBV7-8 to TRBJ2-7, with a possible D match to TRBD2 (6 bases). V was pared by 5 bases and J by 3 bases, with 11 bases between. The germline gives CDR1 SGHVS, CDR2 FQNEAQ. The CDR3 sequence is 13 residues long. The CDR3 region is CASSKAGYYEQYF. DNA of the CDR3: TGTGCCAGCAGCAAGGCGGGGTACTACGAGCAGTACTTC.

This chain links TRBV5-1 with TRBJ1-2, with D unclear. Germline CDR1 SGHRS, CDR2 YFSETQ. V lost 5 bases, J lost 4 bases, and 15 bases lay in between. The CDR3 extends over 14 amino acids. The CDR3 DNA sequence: TGCGCCAGCAGACCGGTAACAGTGATCTATGGCTACACCTTC. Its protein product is CASRPVTVIYGYTF.

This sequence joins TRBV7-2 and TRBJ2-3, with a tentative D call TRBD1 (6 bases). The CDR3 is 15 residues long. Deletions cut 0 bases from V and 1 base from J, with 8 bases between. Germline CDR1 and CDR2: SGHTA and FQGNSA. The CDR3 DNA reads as TGTGCCAGCAGCTTAGCGGGGGCCCGCACAGATACGCAGTATTTT. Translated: CASSLAGARTDTQYF.

The CDR3 is CASSLGGGSGANVLTF. In DNA form, the CDR3 reads TGTGCCAGCAGCTTGGGGGGCGGCTCTGGGGCCAACGTCCTGACTTTC. The chain carries TRBV5-4 and TRBJ2-6, with D possibly TRBD1 on 5 matching bases. The CDR3 runs to 16 residues. Trimming took off 0 bases at V and 0 bases at J, with 7 bases between the two ends. Germline CDR1 is SGHNT and CDR2 is YYREEE (reference sequence).

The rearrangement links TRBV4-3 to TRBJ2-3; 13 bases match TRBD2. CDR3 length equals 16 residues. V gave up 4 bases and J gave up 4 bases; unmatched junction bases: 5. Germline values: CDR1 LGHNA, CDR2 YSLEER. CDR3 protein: CASSRMTSGGPDTQYF. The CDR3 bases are TGCGCCAGCAGCCGAATGACTAGCGGGGGGCCAGATACGCAGTATTTT.

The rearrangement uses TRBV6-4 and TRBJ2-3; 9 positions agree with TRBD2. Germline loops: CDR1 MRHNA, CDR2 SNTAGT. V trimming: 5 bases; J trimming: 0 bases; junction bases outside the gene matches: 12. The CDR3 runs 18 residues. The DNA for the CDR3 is TGTGCCAGCAGTCTTGGGATCAATAGCGGGGGAAGCACAGATACGCAGTATTTT. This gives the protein CASSLGINSGGSTDTQYF.

The CDR3 protein is CASSQAGTGAGEQYF. For the CDR3, the DNA is TGCGCCAGCAGCCAAGCCGGGACAGGGGCCGGAGAGCAGTACTTC. The chain uses TRBV4-1 and TRBJ2-7; 10 nucleotides match TRBD1. The CDR3 runs to 15 residues. CDR1 is MGHRA and CDR2 is YSYEKL in the germline V gene. V was clipped by 1 base and J by 7 bases; unmatched bases: 7.

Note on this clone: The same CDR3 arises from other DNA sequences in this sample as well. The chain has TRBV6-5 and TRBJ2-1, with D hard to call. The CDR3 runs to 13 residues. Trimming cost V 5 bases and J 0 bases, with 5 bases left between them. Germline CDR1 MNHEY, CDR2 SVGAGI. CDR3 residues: CASSSSSYNEQFF. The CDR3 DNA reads TGTGCCAGCAGTAGTAGCTCCTACAATGAGCAGTTCTTC.

CDR3 sequence reads: CASARLAGVFGDTQYF. For the CDR3, the DNA is TGTGCCAGCGCACGTCTAGCGGGGGTTTTCGGAGATACGCAGTATTTT. The V call is TRBV27, the J call TRBJ2-3; 10 nucleotides match TRBD2. This CDR3 region has 16 residues. The V segment lost 8 bases and the J segment 5 bases; nucleotides outside the gene matches: 13. Germline V lookup: CDR1 MNHEY, CDR2 SMNVEV (reference sequence).

DNA of the CDR3: TGTGCCAGCAGCTCCCGGAGACTAGCGGCTTCCCAAGAGACCCAGTACTTC. This translates into CASSSRRLAASQETQYF. The J gene is TRBJ2-5, the V gene TRBV13; TRBD2 aligns across 9 bases. The J segment lost 1 base and the V segment lost 4 bases, leaving 10 bases of the junction unmatched. The CDR3 consists of 17 residues. Germline CDR1 reads PRHDT; CDR2 reads FYEKMQ (reference sequence). Full variable domain (rest looked up from reference TRBV13 and TRBJ2-5): AAGVIQSPRHLIKEKRETATLKCYPIPRHDTVYWYQQGPGQDPQFLISFYEKMQSDKGSIPDRFSAQQFSDYHSELNMSSLELGDSALYFCASSSRRLAASQETQYFGPGTRLLVL.

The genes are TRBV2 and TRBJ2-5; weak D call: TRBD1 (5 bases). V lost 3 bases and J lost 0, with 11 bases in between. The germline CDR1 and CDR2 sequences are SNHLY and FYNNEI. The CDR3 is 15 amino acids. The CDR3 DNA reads TGTGCCAGCAGTGAGGGGCCCCGGTACCAAGAGACCCAGTACTTC. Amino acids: CASSEGPRYQETQYF.

In DNA form, the CDR3 reads TGTGCCAGCAGTTACTTTGAGGGCTTGGGCACCGGGGAGCTGTTTTTT. This encodes CASSYFEGLGTGELFF. The chain has TRBV6-5 and TRBJ2-2; D might be TRBD2 (5 bases). Germline lookup yields CDR1 MNHEY and CDR2 SVGAGI. CDR3 length: 16 residues. V was shortened by 1 base and J by 4 bases, with 13 bases between the two germline ends.

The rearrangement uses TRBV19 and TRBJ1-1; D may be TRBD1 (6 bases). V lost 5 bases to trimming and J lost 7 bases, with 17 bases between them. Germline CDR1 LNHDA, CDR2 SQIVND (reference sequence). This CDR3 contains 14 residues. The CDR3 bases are TGTGCCAGTAGTGCGCCCGGGACAATTGGTGAAGCTTTCTTT. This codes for CASSAPGTIGEAFF.

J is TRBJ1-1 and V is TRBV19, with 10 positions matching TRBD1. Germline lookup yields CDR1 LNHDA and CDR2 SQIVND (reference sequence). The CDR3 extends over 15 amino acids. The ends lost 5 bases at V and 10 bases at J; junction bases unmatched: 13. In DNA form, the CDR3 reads TGTGCCAGTAGTTTACGACAGGGGGCCATGATTGGAGCTTTCTTT. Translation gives CASSLRQGAMIGAFF.

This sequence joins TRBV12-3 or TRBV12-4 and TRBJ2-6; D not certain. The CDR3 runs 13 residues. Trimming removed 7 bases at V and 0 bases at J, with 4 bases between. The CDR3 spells CASTSSGANVLTF. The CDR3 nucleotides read TGTGCCAGCACTTCCTCTGGGGCCAACGTCCTGACTTTC.

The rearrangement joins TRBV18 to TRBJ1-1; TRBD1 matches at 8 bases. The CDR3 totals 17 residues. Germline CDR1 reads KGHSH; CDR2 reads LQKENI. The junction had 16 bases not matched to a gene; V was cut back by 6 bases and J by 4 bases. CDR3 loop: CASSQSQGALGGTEAFF. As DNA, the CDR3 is TGTGCCAGCTCGCAGTCTCAGGGGGCCCTGGGTGGCACTGAAGCTTTCTTT.

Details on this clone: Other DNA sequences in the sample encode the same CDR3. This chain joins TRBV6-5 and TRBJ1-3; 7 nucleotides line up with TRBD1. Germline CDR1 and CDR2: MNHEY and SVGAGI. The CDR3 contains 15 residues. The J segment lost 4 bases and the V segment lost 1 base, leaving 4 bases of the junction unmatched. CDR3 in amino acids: CASSYLGGAGNTIYF. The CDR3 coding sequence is TGTGCCAGCAGTTACTTAGGGGGCGCCGGAAACACCATATATTTT.

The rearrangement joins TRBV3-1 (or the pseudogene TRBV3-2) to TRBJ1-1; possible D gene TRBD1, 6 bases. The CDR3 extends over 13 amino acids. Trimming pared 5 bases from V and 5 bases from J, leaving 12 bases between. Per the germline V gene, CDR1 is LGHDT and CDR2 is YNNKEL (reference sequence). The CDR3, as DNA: TGTGCCAGCAGCGACAGGACCGGGACTGAAGCTTTCTTT. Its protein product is CASSDRTGTEAFF.

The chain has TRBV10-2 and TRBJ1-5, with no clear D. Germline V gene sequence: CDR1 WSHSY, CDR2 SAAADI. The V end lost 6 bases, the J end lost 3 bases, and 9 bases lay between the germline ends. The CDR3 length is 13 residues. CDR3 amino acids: CASRADTNQPQHF. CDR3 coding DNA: TGCGCCAGCAGAGCTGACACCAATCAGCCCCAGCATTTT.

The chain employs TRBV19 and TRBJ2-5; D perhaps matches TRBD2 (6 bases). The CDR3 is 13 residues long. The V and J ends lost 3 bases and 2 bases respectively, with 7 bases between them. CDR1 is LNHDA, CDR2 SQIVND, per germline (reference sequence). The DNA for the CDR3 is TGTGCCAGTAGTATTAGCGGACAAGAGACCCAGTACTTC. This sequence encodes CASSISGQETQYF.